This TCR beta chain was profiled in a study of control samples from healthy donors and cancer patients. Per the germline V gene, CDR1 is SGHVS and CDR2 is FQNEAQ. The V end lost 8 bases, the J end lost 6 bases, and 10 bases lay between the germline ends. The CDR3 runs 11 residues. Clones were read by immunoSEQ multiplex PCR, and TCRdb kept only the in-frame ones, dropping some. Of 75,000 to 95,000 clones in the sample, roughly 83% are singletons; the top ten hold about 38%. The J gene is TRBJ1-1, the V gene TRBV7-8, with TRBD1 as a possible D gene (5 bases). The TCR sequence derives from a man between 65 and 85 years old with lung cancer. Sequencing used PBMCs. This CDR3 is CASGGGAEAFF. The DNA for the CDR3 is TGTGCCAGCGGTGGGGGGGCTGAAGCTTTCTTT. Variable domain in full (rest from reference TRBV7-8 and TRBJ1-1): GAGVSQSPRYKVAKRGQDVALRCDPISGHVSLFWYQQALGQGPEFLTYFQNEAQLDKSGLPSDRFFAERPEGSVSTLKIQRTQQEDSAVYLCASGGGAEAFFGQGTRLTVV.